These 26 T cell receptor beta chains were sequenced from one sample in a study of T cells in Graves' hyperthyroidism and ophthalmopathy. Template material for amplifying TCR beta CDR3 regions consisted of RNA transcripts. The HTBI set primed first-round TCR CDR3 RT-PCR. TCRdb re-derived calls from the multiplex PCR reads in MiXCR, one entry per CDR3 protein. Among nearly 600,000 distinct CDR3 sequences listed, 11% to 15% were seen once. The sample comprised blood. All receptors derive from a woman between 18 and 29 years old with Graves' ophthalmopathy.

The CDR3 sequence is CASSPRESYNEQFF. CDR3 coding DNA: TGTGCCAGCAGCCCGCGGGAGTCCTACAATGAGCAGTTCTTC. The chain is built from TRBV7-9 and TRBJ2-1; 7 nucleotides align to TRBD2. The CDR3 covers 14 residues. J was trimmed by 1 base and V by 5 bases; bases with no gene match: 2. From germline, CDR1 is SEHNR and CDR2 FQNEAQ (reference sequence). The variable domain in full, completed from reference TRBV7-9 and TRBJ2-1, reads DTGVSQNPRHKITKRGQNVTFRCDPISEHNRLYWYRQTLGQGPEFLTYFQNEAQLEKSRLLSDRFSAERPKGSFSTLEIQRTEQGDSAMYLCASSPRESYNEQFFGPGTRLTVL.

The rearrangement links TRBV19 to TRBJ2-1, with TRBD2 matching 14 bases. The germline gives CDR1 LNHDA, CDR2 SQIVND (reference sequence). The CDR3 is 20 residues long. V shed 5 bases, J shed 0 bases, and the junction held 12 bases outside the gene matches. The CDR3 coding sequence is TGTGCCAGTAGTCCTATTTCGGGACTAGCGGGAGAGAACTCCTACAATGAGCAGTTCTTC. Its protein product is CASSPISGLAGENSYNEQFF. The whole variable domain, filled in from reference TRBV19 and TRBJ2-1, reads DGGITQSPKYLFRKEGQNVTLSCEQNLNHDAMYWYRQDPGQGLRLIYYSQIVNDFQKGDIAEGYSVSREKKESFPLTVTSAQKNPTAFYLCASSPISGLAGENSYNEQFFGPGTRLTVL.

This clonotype appeared many times. The chain joins TRBV3-1 to TRBJ1-2, with D unresolved. The germline CDR1 and CDR2 sequences are LGHDT and YNNKEL (reference sequence). V dropped 0 bases and J dropped 0 bases, with 8 bases sitting between them. The CDR3 runs 15 residues. The CDR3: CASSQEGPANYGYTF. The CDR3 coding sequence is TGTGCCAGCAGCCAAGAAGGGCCAGCTAACTATGGCTACACCTTC.

This clonotype was seen at least ten times. The rearrangement links TRBV30 to TRBJ2-1; maybe TRBD1 (6 bases). The germline V gene has CDR1 GTSNPN and CDR2 SVGIG (reference sequence). The germline V and J ends were trimmed by 7 bases and 0 bases, with 10 bases remaining between them. The CDR3 runs to 13 residues. The CDR3 loop is CASDRNSYNEQFF. In DNA form, the CDR3 reads TGTGCCTCGGACAGAAACTCCTACAATGAGCAGTTCTTC.

This clonotype was seen at least ten times. The chain couples TRBV11-3 to TRBJ2-2; D is ambiguous. This CDR3 region has 15 residues. V lost 5 bases, J lost 4 bases, and 14 bases lay in between. Per the germline V gene, CDR1 is SGHNT and CDR2 is YENEEA. CDR3 residues: CASSQFRSSTGELFF. In nucleotides, the CDR3 is TGTGCCAGCAGCCAGTTTAGAAGCTCCACCGGGGAGCTGTTTTTT.

This clonotype was seen more than once but under ten times. The chain uses TRBV5-6 and TRBJ1-1; the match to TRBD1 covers 9 bases. Trimming cost V 1 base and J 1 base; bases outside gene matches: 8. This CDR3 spans 17 amino acids. Germline assignment: CDR1 SGHDT and CDR2 YYEEEE. In DNA form, the CDR3 reads TGTGCCAGCAGCTTGTATATTCCGGGACAGGGGAACACTGAAGCTTTCTTT. Translation: CASSLYIPGQGNTEAFF.

This clonotype was recorded at least ten times. This chain joins TRBV29-1 and TRBJ2-3; perhaps TRBD2 as D (6 bases). This CDR3 is 14 amino acids long. Germline values: CDR1 SQVTM, CDR2 ANQGSEA. Trimming took off 3 bases at V and 1 base at J, with 11 bases between the two ends. In nucleotides, the CDR3 is TGCAGCGTTGAGTACGGGAGCGGCACAGATACGCAGTATTTT. This sequence encodes CSVEYGSGTDTQYF.

In this sample, this clonotype turned up many times. The chain has TRBV28 and TRBJ1-1; no reliable D call. Between the trimmed V and J ends, which lost 7 bases and 11 bases, there was a span of 20 bases. The length of the CDR3 is 13 residues. Germline lookup yields CDR1 MDHEN and CDR2 SYDVKM. Here the CDR3 reads CASTPGGSLRAFF. DNA of the CDR3: TGTGCCAGCACCCCCGGTGGGTCTTTAAGGGCTTTCTTT.

The chain recombines TRBV9 with TRBJ2-2, with TRBD2 identical over 15 bases. Germline CDR1 is SGDLS and CDR2 is YYNGEE. With 0 bases clipped from V and 4 bases from J, the junction kept 7 bases outside the gene matches. The CDR3 contains 19 residues. The CDR3 spells CASSVDGTSGRTVTGELFF. The DNA for the CDR3 is TGTGCCAGCAGCGTAGATGGGACTAGCGGGAGGACGGTCACCGGGGAGCTGTTTTTT.

The chain is built from TRBV3-2 and TRBJ2-1; the DNA was not used to check the table's D call, TRBD1. TRBV3-2 is reported as a pseudogene. The CDR3 sequence is 12 residues long. The DNA of the CDR3 is TGTGCCAGCTGGGGGGCACTTAATGAGCAGTTCTTC. It encodes CASWGALNEQFF.

This clonotype was seen at least ten times. The V and J genes are TRBV20-1 and TRBJ2-3, with TRBD2 matching over 8 bases. Germline V gene sequence: CDR1 DFQATT, CDR2 SNEGSKA (reference sequence). This CDR3 comprises 14 residues. With V trimmed by 2 bases and J by 4 bases, 5 bases remained unmatched. The CDR3 DNA sequence: TGCAGTGCTAGACGGGAGGGCCGAGCAGATACGCAGTATTTT. The encoded protein is CSARREGRADTQYF.

This clonotype was detected many times. V gene TRBV12-3 or TRBV12-4 combines with J gene TRBJ2-7; tentative D call: TRBD1 (5 bases). With 5 bases removed from V and 2 bases from J, the gap between germline ends came to 10 bases. The CDR3 length is 13 residues. CDR3 sequence (DNA): TGTGCCAGCAGTATCGGACAAACCTACGAGCAGTACTTC. Its protein product is CASSIGQTYEQYF.

This clonotype came up many times. The gene calls are TRBV12-3 or TRBV12-4 and TRBJ2-1, with TRBD2 as a possible D gene (6 bases). V lost 5 bases to trimming and J lost 5 bases, with 10 bases between them. There are 13 residues in the CDR3. CDR3 protein: CASSPGLHNEQFF. The CDR3 coding sequence is TGTGCCAGCAGTCCGGGACTTCACAATGAGCAGTTCTTC.

This clonotype was seen many times. The rearrangement links TRBV7-8 to TRBJ1-1; no reliable D call. The V gene lost 2 bases and the J gene lost 9 bases, with 16 bases spanning the gap. Germline-derived CDR1 and CDR2 are SGHVS and FQNEAQ. The CDR3 totals 14 residues. CDR3 loop: CASSLRRAGSKAFF. As DNA, the CDR3 is TGTGCCAGCAGCTTAAGGAGGGCAGGATCTAAAGCTTTCTTT.

In its sample, this clonotype was seen a few times. This chain joins TRBV7-9 and TRBJ2-7, with D unclear. Germline V gives CDR1 SEHNR, CDR2 FQNEAQ (reference sequence). V was trimmed by 1 base and J by 2 bases, leaving 9 bases between them. This CDR3 is built from 14 residues. This CDR3 is CASSLVVRTYEQYF. Here the CDR3 DNA reads TGTGCCAGCAGCTTAGTGGTCAGAACCTACGAGCAGTACTTC.

This clonotype was seen at least ten times. The chain links TRBV6-2 or TRBV6-3 to TRBJ1-1; the D gene is possibly TRBD1 (6 bases). This CDR3 has 17 residues. V was cut by 5 bases and J by 1 base, with 20 bases left in between. Germline lookup yields CDR1 MNHEY and CDR2 SVGEGT. The DNA of the CDR3 is TGTGCCAGCAGTCAAAGGGGCGGAGGGGGGAGGAACACTGAAGCTTTCTTT. Encoded protein: CASSQRGGGGRNTEAFF.

This clonotype was seen repeatedly, ten times or more. The gene calls are TRBV20-1 and TRBJ2-3; tentative D call: TRBD2 (6 bases). Germline V CDR1 and CDR2: DFQATT, SNEGSKA (reference sequence). Trimming shortened V by 0 bases and J by 0 bases, and 10 bases separated the two germline ends. This CDR3 has 15 amino acids. CDR3 amino acids: CSARDQGGSTDTQYF. Written as DNA, the CDR3 is TGCAGTGCTAGAGATCAGGGAGGAAGCACAGATACGCAGTATTTT.

The table lists this clonotype with many counts. The chain employs TRBV20-1 and TRBJ2-7, with 7 positions matching TRBD1. Per germline, CDR1 DFQATT and CDR2 SNEGSKA (reference sequence). This CDR3 is 15 amino acids long. Trimming took 0 bases from V and 4 from J; bases not matched to a gene: 9. In DNA, the CDR3 is TGCAGTGCTAGAGACGGTGACAGGGATCAGTACGAGCAGTACTTC. It is translated as CSARDGDRDQYEQYF.

This clonotype occurred many times. The DNA for the CDR3 is TGTGCCAGCAGCCAAACGACGGGGGGGCCCACGTACTTC. This codes for CASSQTTGGPTYF. The chain is built from TRBV12-3 or TRBV12-4 and TRBJ2-5; 8 bases map to TRBD2. The CDR3 covers 13 residues. V was pared by 6 bases and J by 13 bases, with 13 bases of the junction left unmatched.

There are many counts of this clonotype. CDR3 residues: CARPPVGDRAYNEQFF. CDR3 bases: TGTGCCAGACCCCCGGTGGGGGACAGAGCCTACAATGAGCAGTTCTTC. V gene TRBV19 combines with J gene TRBJ2-1, with 7 bases fitting TRBD1. With 9 bases clipped from V and 2 bases from J, the junction kept 13 bases outside the gene matches. Germline assignment: CDR1 LNHDA and CDR2 SQIVND (reference sequence). This CDR3 is built from 16 residues.

This clonotype was observed many times. V is TRBV2 and J is TRBJ2-4, with 7 bases identical to TRBD2. The CDR3 length is 13 residues. V shed 7 bases and J 9 bases; nucleotides not matched to a gene: 9. In germline, CDR1 is SNHLY, CDR2 FYNNEI. CDR3 sequence (DNA): TGTGCCAGCACCGCCAGGGAGGGGAGCATTCAGTACTTC. As protein: CASTAREGSIQYF.

In its sample, this clonotype was seen many times. The chain links TRBV27 to TRBJ2-7; 8 nucleotides agree with TRBD2. V lost 5 bases to trimming and J lost 7 bases; unmatched junction nucleotides: 13. The CDR3 is 15 residues long. Germline V gene sequence: CDR1 MNHEY, CDR2 SMNVEV (reference sequence). The DNA for the CDR3 is TGTGCCAGCAGTATCTCAGGGTTAACGGGGGGGGAGCAGTACTTC. The encoded protein is CASSISGLTGGEQYF.

This clonotype was recorded many times. V gene TRBV27 combines with J gene TRBJ2-1, with D perhaps TRBD1 (6 bases). V lost 7 bases and J 9 bases, leaving 13 bases between the germline ends. This CDR3 spans 12 amino acids. Per germline, CDR1 MNHEY and CDR2 SMNVEV (reference sequence). The CDR3 loop reads CASTTGFREQFF. CDR3 DNA sequence: TGTGCCAGCACCACAGGGTTCCGTGAGCAGTTCTTC.

This chain uses TRBV10-2 with TRBJ2-7, with D perhaps matching TRBD1 (6 bases). Germline assignment: CDR1 WSHSY and CDR2 SAAADI. The CDR3 totals 17 residues. Trimming removed 7 bases from V and 2 bases from J, with 24 bases in between. Here the CDR3 reads CASIERTGHLNPYEQYF. CDR3 DNA: TGCGCCAGCATAGAACGTACGGGACACCTGAACCCCTACGAGCAGTACTTC.

This clonotype has at least ten counts. The chain carries TRBV20-1 and TRBJ2-1, with 9 bases identical to TRBD2. Trimming removed 3 bases from V and 3 bases from J; junction bases left unmatched: 18. Germline V gene lookup returns CDR1 DFQATT and CDR2 SNEGSKA (reference sequence). This CDR3 is 19 amino acids long. CDR3 protein: CSASGDTLIAGALYNEQFF. Written as DNA, the CDR3 is TGCAGTGCTAGTGGGGACACGCTAATAGCGGGAGCCCTCTACAATGAGCAGTTCTTC.

This clonotype was counted many times. The chain uses TRBV20-1 and TRBJ1-1, with D unclear. V lost 1 base and J 4 bases, leaving 7 bases between the germline ends. Germline CDR1 is DFQATT and CDR2 is SNEGSKA (reference sequence). This CDR3 spans 12 amino acids. The CDR3 sequence: CSARGPSTEAFF. CDR3 DNA: TGCAGTGCTAGAGGTCCGTCCACTGAAGCTTTCTTT.